This TCR beta chain was observed in a study of blood T cell repertoires in COVID-19. As processed by the authors: By means of reference gene primer amplification, nucleated cell counts were estimated. Profiling relied on immunoSEQ multiplex PCR, and the TCRdb table lists in-frame clones only, not all of them. That table furnishes V, J and clone size, whereas the DNA furnished D and trimming. The table includes around 450,000 clones, 87% detected once. This CDR3 has 14 amino acids. Germline V lookup: CDR1 SNHLY, CDR2 FYNNEI. V was shortened by 2 bases and J by 7 bases, with 14 bases between the two germline ends. This clone appeared a single time. Adults between roughly 18 and 89 years of age took part from under 25 US areas. Cohorts were based on clinical histories the participants reported.

This receptor was obtained from a woman under 30 with acute COVID-19. J is TRBJ1-2 and V is TRBV2; D unclear. Material for sequencing was PBMCs or T cells enriched from blood (not recorded which). The CDR3 DNA sequence: TGTGCCAGCAGTGAACTTCGGCAAAACAGTGGCTACACCTTC. This sequence encodes CASSELRQNSGYTF.